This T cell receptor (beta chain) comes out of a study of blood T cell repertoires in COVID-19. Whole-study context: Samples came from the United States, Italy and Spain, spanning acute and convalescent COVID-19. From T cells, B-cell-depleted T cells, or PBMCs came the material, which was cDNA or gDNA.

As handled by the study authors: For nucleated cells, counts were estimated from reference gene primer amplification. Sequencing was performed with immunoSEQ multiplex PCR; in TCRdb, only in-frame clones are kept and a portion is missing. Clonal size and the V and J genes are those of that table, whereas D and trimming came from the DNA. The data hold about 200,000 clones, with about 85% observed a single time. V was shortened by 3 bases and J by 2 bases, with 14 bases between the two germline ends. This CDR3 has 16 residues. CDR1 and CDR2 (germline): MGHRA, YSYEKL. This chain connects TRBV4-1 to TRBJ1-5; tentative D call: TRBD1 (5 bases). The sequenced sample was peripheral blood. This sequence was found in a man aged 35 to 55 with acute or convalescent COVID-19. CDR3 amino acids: CASSQSQAGGNQPQHF. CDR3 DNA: TGCGCCAGCAGCCAGTCACAGGCGGGGGGCAATCAGCCCCAGCATTTT.